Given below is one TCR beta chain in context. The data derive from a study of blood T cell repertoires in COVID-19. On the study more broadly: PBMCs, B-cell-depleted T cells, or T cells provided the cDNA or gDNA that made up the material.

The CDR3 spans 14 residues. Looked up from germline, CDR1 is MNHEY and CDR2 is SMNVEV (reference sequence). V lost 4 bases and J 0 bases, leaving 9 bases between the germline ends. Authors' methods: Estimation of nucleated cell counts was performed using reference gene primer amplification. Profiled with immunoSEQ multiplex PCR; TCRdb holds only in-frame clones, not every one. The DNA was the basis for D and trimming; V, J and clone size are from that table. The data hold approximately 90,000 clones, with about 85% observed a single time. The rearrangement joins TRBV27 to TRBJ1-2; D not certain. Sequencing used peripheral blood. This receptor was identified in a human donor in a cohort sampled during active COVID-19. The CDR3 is CASSWGGTNYGYTF. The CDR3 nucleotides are TGTGCCAGCAGTTGGGGAGGTACTAACTATGGCTACACCTTC.